This TCR beta chain was sequenced for a study of CD8 T cells in Susac syndrome (dated by TCRdb to between 2019 and 2020). Context from the whole study: Of the Susac syndrome patients who were sequenced, about 6 had clinically active disease and fewer than ten were in clinical remission. Susac syndrome patients were therapy-naive, on corticosteroids (some also receiving IVIg), or on IVIg alone at blood withdrawal. Whether CD8+ T cell activation and differentiation in Susac syndrome was antigen driven was tested using repertoire sequencing. The paper as a whole reports these results and caveats: The CD4+ T cell repertoire of patients with Susac syndrome showed no detectable clonal expansion. The number of individuals in the TCR sequencing and HLA analysis was acknowledged as relatively small.

On this clonotype: The antigen this receptor binds is unknown. Base qualities are not provided; no much larger clone lies one nucleotide away.

Trimming costs V 4 bases and J 2 bases, and their ends lie 11 bases apart. The CDR3 starts with the cysteine, ends with the phenylalanine, and has 14 residues. Only the CDR3 region is kept as DNA, spanning 42 bases read in frame from base 1. CDR1 SGHRS and CDR2 YFSETQ were looked up in the germline V gene. Peripheral blood CD8+ and CD4+ T cells from healthy donors, Susac syndrome patients and multiple sclerosis patients were profiled by high-throughput TCR beta sequencing. Susac syndrome patients met recently defined diagnostic criteria for definite or probable disease. Bulk CD8+ and CD4+ T cells were purified by magnetic negative isolation, while CD8+ TEMRA cells were enriched using FACS. Blood was collected in EDTA tubes and processed within 24 hours, with PBMCs isolated through density gradient centrifugation. PBMCs destined for TCR sequencing were cryopreserved in liquid nitrogen and later thawed in a 37 °C water bath. The sorted or isolated CD4+, CD8+ and CD8+ TEMRA cells reached a purity of at least 90%.

RNA was extracted with the RNeasy kit and about 0.45 to 1 ug was reverse transcribed using random hexamers. The immunoSEQ multiplex PCR assay, covering 54 Vbeta and 13 Jbeta segments, was used to amplify TCR beta CDR3 regions. PCR amplification bias was corrected using a synthetic template baseline for primer optimization and computational correction. Turning to the authors' computational methods: Reads were assigned to V, D and J genes according to IMGT and analyzed in immunoSEQ Analyzer, with only productive sequences retained. Clonality was calculated as one minus the Shannon entropy normalized by log2 of the number of productive unique sequences. Public and private clones were assessed among the 100 most prevalent clones of each patient and control. A clone was defined as Susac-specific if it was absent from the healthy and MS cohorts, from more than 850 published viral clones and from other ImmuneACCESS disease sequences. TCRdb ran its own pipeline on the public reads, namely fastp trimming at Q25 and MiXCR clone calling, and kept in-frame beta chains. Each CDR3 protein appears once, grouped with its most common genes and DNA. The V and J calls and clone size are TCRdb's, not the authors'. This sample holds approximately 260,000 distinct CDR3 sequences; less than 96% were observed only once. The leading ten clones occupy about 0.1% of the sample.

In this chain, TRBV5-1 is recombined with TRBJ2-3; a tentative D call is TRBD1 (6 bases match). The TCR originated in a human donor with Susac syndrome. Sequencing was performed on CD4+ T cells from PBMCs. The CDR3 sequence is CASSADSNTDTQYF. The DNA sequence is TGCGCCAGCAGCGCGGACAGCAACACAGATACGCAGTATTTT.